This T cell receptor (beta chain) originates from a study of CD8+ T cells in alopecia areata. Whole-study context: Donors of skin were C3H/HeJ mice aged about 6-12 months with spontaneous alopecia, and recipients were roughly 7-11-week-old female C3H/HeJ mice. Regarding the study as a whole: Elevated clonality characterized lesional scalp relative to normal scalp, particularly in alopecia totalis/universalis. TCRs were shared less clearly across patients than in mice, possibly for HLA-related reasons. Resident alphabeta T cells of normal skin are also sequenced in scalp samples.

Worth noting for this clone: What it binds is not known. These gene names are mouse names. The read falls 4 residues short of the CDR3 end, and the missing part is taken from the germline J gene.

The V and J ends lost 2 bases and 0 bases respectively, with 13 bases between them. The CDR3 has 16 residues. The V gene's germline CDR1 is NNHDY and CDR2 SYVADS. cDNA prepared by RNA extraction and subsequent reverse transcription served as the template for sequencing. Here immunoSEQ multiplex PCR was the method, and the copy in TCRdb shows in-frame clones only, minus some. The profile covers roughly 120,000 clones, none occurring a single time. The chain joins TRBV13-3 to TRBJ2-3; perhaps TRBD2 as D (6 bases). The TCR comes from a C3H/HeJ mouse with alopecia areata. The strain is characterized by the MHC haplotype H2-k. Input material: lesional skin. CDR3 DNA, as far as it was read: TGTGCCAGCAGTGAAGGGCTGGGGTCTAGTGCAGAA. Amino acid sequence: CASSEGLGSSAE. The whole CDR3 sequence reads CASSEGLGSSAETLYF.